The 15 T cell receptor beta chains listed next were all sequenced from one sample in a study of T cell repertoires in cytomegalovirus infection. TCRdb independently ran MiXCR on the reads; one entry per CDR3 protein. The sample shows roughly 180,000 distinct CDR3 sequences, approximately 18% of them seen only once. The sequenced material came from CD8+ T cells from PBMCs. The receptors were sampled from a human donor in good health (CMV status not recorded). Some clones in this sample may be carry-over from other donors' samples.

V usage is TRBV5-3 and J usage is TRBJ2-1; 12 positions match TRBD1. TRBV5-3 qualifies as an ORF whose function is uncertain. CDR3 length: 14 residues. Trimming took 8 bases from V and 7 from J; bases not matched to a gene: 7. The CDR3 DNA sequence: TGTGCCAGCGGGGACAGGGGGCGAACGAATGAGCAGTTCTTC. This encodes CASGDRGRTNEQFF.

This clonotype came up a few times. The gene calls are TRBV7-9 and TRBJ2-7, with a possible D match to TRBD1 (6 bases). Germline lookup yields CDR1 SEHNR and CDR2 FQNEAQ (reference sequence). The V end lost 4 bases, the J end lost 4 bases, and 20 bases lay between the germline ends. CDR3 length: 16 residues. The CDR3 loop reads CASSSSPGHSEYEQYF. Here the CDR3 DNA reads TGTGCCAGCAGCTCTAGCCCGGGACATAGCGAATACGAGCAGTACTTC.

This clonotype was counted only a few times. The chain recombines TRBV28 with TRBJ1-6, with D possibly being TRBD1 (6 bases). The CDR3 has 15 amino acids. Germline V gene sequence: CDR1 MDHEN, CDR2 SYDVKM. Trimming took off 3 bases at V and 7 bases at J, with 13 bases between the two ends. This chain's CDR3 is CASSFPLRGNSPLHF. CDR3 sequence (DNA): TGTGCCAGCAGTTTCCCCCTCAGGGGCAATTCACCCCTCCACTTT.

A note on this clonotype: Because it lacks the conserved phenylalanine or tryptophan at the end, this CDR3 is likely a read error. The chain uses TRBV19 and TRBJ1-1; D is possibly TRBD1 (5 bases). The V and J ends lost 4 bases and 7 bases respectively, with 22 bases between them. Germline values: CDR1 LNHDA, CDR2 SQIVND (reference sequence). This CDR3 has 16 residues. The CDR3 here is CASSTPAGPTRREAFL. The CDR3 DNA reads TGTGCCAGTAGTACGCCCGCGGGACCTACGAGACGTGAAGCTTTCTTA.

This clonotype was seen a few times. The chain is built from TRBV6-2 or TRBV6-3 and TRBJ2-3; D uncertain. Germline V gene data show CDR1 as MNHEY and CDR2 as SVGEGT. V was cut by 8 bases and J by 0 bases, with 12 bases left in between. The length of the CDR3 is 14 residues. The CDR3 protein is CASGATGSTDTQYF. The CDR3 DNA reads as TGTGCCAGCGGCGCCACCGGGAGCACAGATACGCAGTATTTT.

The chain couples TRBV7-6 to TRBJ2-3; possible D gene TRBD2, 6 bases. The CDR3 totals 15 residues. Germline V lookup: CDR1 SGHVS, CDR2 FNYEAQ. Between the trimmed V and J ends, which lost 4 bases and 5 bases, there was a span of 16 bases. DNA of the CDR3: TGTGCCAGCAGCTCACCGGGACTTGGGGAAGATACGCAGTATTTT. Translated, it gives CASSSPGLGEDTQYF.

This chain connects TRBV29-1 to TRBJ2-6; perhaps TRBD1 as D (6 bases). V shed 8 bases and J shed 0 bases, with 17 bases lying between them. The CDR3 loop spans 16 amino acids. Germline CDR1 reads SQVTM; CDR2 reads ANQGSEA. CDR3 protein: CSFRVRGSSGANVLTF. CDR3 sequence (DNA): TGCAGCTTCCGGGTCAGGGGATCCTCTGGGGCCAACGTCCTGACTTTC.

With respect to this clonotype: The junction departs from germline at one end; a sequencing error may be responsible. The chain uses TRBV28 and TRBJ2-1, with D possibly matching TRBD1 (5 bases). From germline, CDR1 is MDHEN and CDR2 SYDVKM. This CDR3 spans 14 amino acids. CDR3 protein: CVSSFVGPVNEQFF. The CDR3, as DNA: TGTGTCAGCAGTTTTGTGGGGCCCGTCAATGAGCAGTTCTTC.

V usage is TRBV7-6 and J usage is TRBJ2-7; 8 nucleotides match TRBD2. Germline V gene lookup returns CDR1 SGHVS and CDR2 FNYEAQ. Germline trimming cut 5 bases from V and 0 bases from J; bases unmatched to any gene: 6. The CDR3 spans 15 residues. CDR3 sequence (DNA): TGTGCCAGCAGCATTAGCGGGGCGTCCTCCTACGAGCAGTACTTC. It translates to CASSISGASSYEQYF.

The chain combines TRBV28 with TRBJ1-3, with D possibly matching TRBD1 (6 bases). Germline CDR1 MDHEN, CDR2 SYDVKM. The CDR3 is 19 residues long. Trimming pared 8 bases from V and 1 base from J, leaving 27 bases between. The CDR3 nucleotides read TGTGCCAGCGGCACCCCGATAAGGCGGACAGAAACTTCTGGAAACACCATATATTTT. Protein sequence: CASGTPIRRTETSGNTIYF. Supplemented by reference TRBV28 and TRBJ1-3, the full variable domain reads DVKVTQSSRYLVKRTGEKVFLECVQDMDHENMFWYRQDPGLGLRLIYFSYDVKMKEKGDIPEGYSVSREKKERFSLILESASTNQTSMYLCASGTPIRRTETSGNTIYFGEGSWLTVV.

This clonotype showed up just a few times. The DNA of the CDR3 is TGTGCCTGGCACACCCTGGAGGGGGCTGACTCTGAAGCTTTCTTT. Translation gives CAWHTLEGADSEAFF. This chain connects TRBV30 to TRBJ1-1, with 7 bases matching TRBD1. Germline CDR1 and CDR2: GTSNPN and SVGIG (reference sequence). This CDR3 is 15 amino acids long. With V trimmed by 5 bases and J by 6 bases, 15 bases remained unmatched.

The V call is TRBV5-4, the J call TRBJ2-3, with D tentatively TRBD1 or TRBD2 (6 bases each). Trimming left V 4 bases short and J 2 bases short, with 11 bases between. The CDR3 totals 14 residues. Germline assignment: CDR1 SGHNT and CDR2 YYREEE (reference sequence). The CDR3 loop reads CASSKGGNTDTQYF. The CDR3 DNA follows: TGTGCCAGCAGCAAGGGGGGAAACACAGATACGCAGTATTTT.

CDR3 in DNA: TGTGCCAGCCGGGACAGGTACTACGAGCAGTACTTC. Translated, it gives CASRDRYYEQYF. The chain uses TRBV2 and TRBJ2-7; 8 bases are a match to TRBD1. Germline CDR1 reads SNHLY; CDR2 reads FYNNEI. J gave up 3 bases and V 8 bases, and 3 bases lay outside the gene matches. CDR3 length: 12 amino acids.

The chain is built from TRBV7-8 and TRBJ1-2; 9 bases map to TRBD1. Germline lookup yields CDR1 SGHVS and CDR2 FQNEAQ. V was clipped by 3 bases and J by 5 bases; unmatched bases: 4. This CDR3 is built from 14 residues. CDR3 sequence (DNA): TGTGCCAGCAGCTTGAAGGACAGGGGTTATGGCTACACCTTC. Its protein is CASSLKDRGYGYTF.

This clonotype was seen only a few times. The chain employs TRBV10-3 and TRBJ2-3; D is unclear. Germline CDR1 is ENHRY and CDR2 is SYGVKD. The CDR3 spans 12 residues. Trimming removed 9 bases at V and 4 bases at J, with 11 bases between. The CDR3 here is CAIGPASDTQYF. In DNA, the CDR3 is TGTGCCATTGGGCCAGCATCAGATACGCAGTATTTT.